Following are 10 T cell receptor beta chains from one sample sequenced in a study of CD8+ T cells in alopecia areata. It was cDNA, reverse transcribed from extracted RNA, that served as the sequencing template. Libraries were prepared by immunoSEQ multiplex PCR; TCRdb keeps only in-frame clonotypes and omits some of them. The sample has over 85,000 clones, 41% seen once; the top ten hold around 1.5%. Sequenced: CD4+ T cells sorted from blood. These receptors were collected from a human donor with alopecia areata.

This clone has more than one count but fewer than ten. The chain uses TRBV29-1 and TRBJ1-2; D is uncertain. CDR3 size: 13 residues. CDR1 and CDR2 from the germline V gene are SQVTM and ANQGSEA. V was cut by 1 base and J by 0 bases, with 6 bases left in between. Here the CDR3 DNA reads TGCAGCGTTGAAGGGCAGACTAACTATGGCTACACCTTC. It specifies CSVEGQTNYGYTF.

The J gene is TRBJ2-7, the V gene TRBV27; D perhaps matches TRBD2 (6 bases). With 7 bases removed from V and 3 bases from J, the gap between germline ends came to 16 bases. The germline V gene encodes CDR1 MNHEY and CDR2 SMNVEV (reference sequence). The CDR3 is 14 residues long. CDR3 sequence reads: CASKRSGPYYEQYF. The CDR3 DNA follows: TGTGCCAGCAAAAGAAGCGGGCCCTACTACGAGCAGTACTTC.

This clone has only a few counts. The CDR3 DNA is TGTGCCAGCCGCAACTCCGGGGGCGGTGGCTATGGCTACACCTTC. It encodes CASRNSGGGGYGYTF. The chain employs TRBV7-8 and TRBJ1-2, with D maybe TRBD1 (6 bases). The CDR3 covers 15 residues. Germline CDR1 and CDR2: SGHVS and FQNEAQ. V dropped 8 bases and J dropped 4 bases, with 20 bases sitting between them.

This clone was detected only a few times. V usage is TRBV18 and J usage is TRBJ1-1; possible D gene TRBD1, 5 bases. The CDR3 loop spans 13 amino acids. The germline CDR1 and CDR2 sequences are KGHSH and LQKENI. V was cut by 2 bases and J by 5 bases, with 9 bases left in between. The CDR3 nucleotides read TGTGCCAGCTCACCAACGGGGGAGACTGAAGCTTTCTTT. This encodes CASSPTGETEAFF.

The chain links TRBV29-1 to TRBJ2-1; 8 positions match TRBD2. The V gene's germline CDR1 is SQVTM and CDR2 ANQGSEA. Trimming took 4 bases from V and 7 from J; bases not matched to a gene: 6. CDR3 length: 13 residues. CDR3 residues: CSVAGTGGNEQFF. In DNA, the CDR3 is TGCAGCGTTGCTGGGACGGGAGGGAATGAGCAGTTCTTC.

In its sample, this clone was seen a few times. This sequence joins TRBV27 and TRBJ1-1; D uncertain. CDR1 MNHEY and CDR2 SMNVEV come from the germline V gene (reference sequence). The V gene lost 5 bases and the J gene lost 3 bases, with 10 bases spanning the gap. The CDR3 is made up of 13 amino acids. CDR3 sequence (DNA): TGTGCCAGCAGTACCCAGAGGGACACTGAAGCTTTCTTT. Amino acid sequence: CASSTQRDTEAFF.

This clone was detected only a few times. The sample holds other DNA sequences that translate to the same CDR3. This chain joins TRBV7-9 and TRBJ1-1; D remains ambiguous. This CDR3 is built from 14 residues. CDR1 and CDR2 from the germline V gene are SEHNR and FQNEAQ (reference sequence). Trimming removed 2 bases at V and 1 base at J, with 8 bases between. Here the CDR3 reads CASSLRGSNTEAFF. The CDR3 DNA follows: TGTGCCAGCAGCTTACGAGGGTCGAACACTGAAGCTTTCTTT. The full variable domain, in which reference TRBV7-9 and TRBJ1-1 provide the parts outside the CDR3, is DTGVSQNPRHKITKRGQNVTFRCDPISEHNRLYWYRQTLGQGPEFLTYFQNEAQLEKSRLLSDRFSAERPKGSFSTLEIQRTEQGDSAMYLCASSLRGSNTEAFFGQGTRLTVV.

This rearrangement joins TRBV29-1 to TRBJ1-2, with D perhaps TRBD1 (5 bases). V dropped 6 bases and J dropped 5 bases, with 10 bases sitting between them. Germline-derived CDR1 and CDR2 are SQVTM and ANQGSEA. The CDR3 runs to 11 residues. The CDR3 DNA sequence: TGCAGCGTAGAGGGGCAGTATGGCTACACCTTC. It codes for CSVEGQYGYTF.

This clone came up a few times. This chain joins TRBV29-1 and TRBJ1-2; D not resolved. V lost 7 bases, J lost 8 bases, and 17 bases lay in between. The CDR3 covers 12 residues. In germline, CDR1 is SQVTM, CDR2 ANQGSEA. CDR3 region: CSAQHSSWGYTF. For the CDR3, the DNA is TGCAGCGCCCAGCATAGTTCGTGGGGCTACACCTTC.

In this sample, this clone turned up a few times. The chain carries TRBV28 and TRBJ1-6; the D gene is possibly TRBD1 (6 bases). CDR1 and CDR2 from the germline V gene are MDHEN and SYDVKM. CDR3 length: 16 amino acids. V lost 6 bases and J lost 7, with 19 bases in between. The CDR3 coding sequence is TGTGCCAGCAGCTGGGGGGGCGTCTCCCAGAATTCACCCCTCCACTTT. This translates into CASSWGGVSQNSPLHF.